The present T cell receptor (beta chain) was sequenced within a study of blood T cell repertoires in COVID-19. Turning to the study itself: The United States, Italy and Spain provided the acute and convalescent COVID-19 samples. Sample material is recorded as cDNA or gDNA derived from T cells, B-cell-depleted T cells, or PBMCs.

Methods used by the authors: Reference gene primer amplification yielded estimated nucleated cell counts. Sequenced by immunoSEQ multiplex PCR; TCRdb stores in-frame clones only, minus some. V and J calls and clone size are given by that table; D and trimming were obtained from the DNA. The sample records 95,000 to 130,000 clones, 75% to 90% being singletons. The germline CDR1 and CDR2 sequences are SGHTA and FQGTGA. The ends lost 2 bases at V and 8 bases at J; junction bases unmatched: 5. The CDR3 is 14 residues long. The genes are TRBV7-3 and TRBJ2-1; the match to TRBD2 covers 8 bases. This TCR came from a man under 40 with acute or convalescent COVID-19. The sequenced sample consisted of peripheral blood. This chain's CDR3 is CASSLRALADEQFF. The CDR3 DNA reads TGTGCCAGCAGCTTACGGGCACTAGCGGATGAGCAGTTCTTC.